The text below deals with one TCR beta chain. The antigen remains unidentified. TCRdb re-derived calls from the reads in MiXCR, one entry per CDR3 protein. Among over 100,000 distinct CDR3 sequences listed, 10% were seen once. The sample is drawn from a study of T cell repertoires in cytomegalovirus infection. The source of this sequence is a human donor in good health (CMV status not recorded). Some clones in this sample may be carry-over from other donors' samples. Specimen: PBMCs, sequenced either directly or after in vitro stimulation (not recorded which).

The CDR3 sequence: CASSHTRNEETQYF. DNA of the CDR3: TGTGCCAGCAGCCATACTAGAAATGAAGAGACCCAGTACTTC. The J gene is TRBJ2-5, the V gene TRBV11-3, with a tentative D call TRBD2 (5 bases). Germline-derived CDR1 and CDR2 are SGHNT and YENEEA. V was pared by 5 bases and J by 3 bases, with 13 bases between. CDR3 size: 14 residues.